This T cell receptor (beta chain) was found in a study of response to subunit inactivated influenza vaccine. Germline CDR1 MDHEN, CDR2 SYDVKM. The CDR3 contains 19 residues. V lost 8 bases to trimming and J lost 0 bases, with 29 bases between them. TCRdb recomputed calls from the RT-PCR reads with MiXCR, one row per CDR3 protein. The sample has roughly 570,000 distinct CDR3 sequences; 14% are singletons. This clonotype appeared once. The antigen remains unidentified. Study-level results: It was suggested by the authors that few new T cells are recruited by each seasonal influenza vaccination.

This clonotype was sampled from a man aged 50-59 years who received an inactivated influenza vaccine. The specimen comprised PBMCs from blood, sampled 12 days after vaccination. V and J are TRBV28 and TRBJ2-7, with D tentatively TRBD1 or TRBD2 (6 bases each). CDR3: CASGGFSKFRGRGSYEQYF. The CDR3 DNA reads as TGTGCCAGCGGGGGGTTTTCTAAGTTTCGTGGCAGGGGCTCCTACGAGCAGTACTTC.